A selection of T cell receptor beta chains follows, all from one sample in a study of blood T cell repertoires in COVID-19. Data came from immunoSEQ multiplex PCR; TCRdb stores just in-frame clones and leaves some out. Among under 150,000 clones listed, 65% to 90% were seen once. Sequencing was done on a sample of peripheral blood. Source of these receptors: a man of 80 years or more with acute or convalescent COVID-19. Both conserved end residues are part of each CDR3. D genes are given only for firm matches. Clone size is stated in some rows and not others, as once, few, many or a class when expanded.

cdr3_nt,cdr3_aa,j_call,v_call,d_call,clone_size
TGTGCCAGCACCCAGGCAGGGCTGAACACTGAAGCTTTCTTT,CASTQAGLNTEAFF,TRBJ1-1,TRBV3-1/TRBV3-2,-,-
TGTGCCAGCAGCACAGGGATCTCTGGAAACACCATATATTTT,CASSTGISGNTIYF,TRBJ1-3,TRBV6-5,-,-
TGTGCCAGCAGTGAAGGGGGACAGCCAAATTCACCCCTCCACTTT,CASSEGGQPNSPLHF,TRBJ1-6,TRBV2,TRBD1,-
TGTGCCAGCAGCCAAGTAAAGCGGACTGAAGCTTTCTTT,CASSQVKRTEAFF,TRBJ1-1,TRBV3-1/TRBV3-2,-,-
TGCGCCAGCAGCCCTCCGGACTCCTCTGGAAACACCATATATTTT,CASSPPDSSGNTIYF,TRBJ1-3,TRBV5-1,-,-
TGCGCCAGCAGCTTGCGGGGGGGCGGTGAGCAGTTCTTC,CASSLRGGGEQFF,TRBJ2-1,TRBV5-1,TRBD2,few
TGTGCCAGCAGCCTACTGGCAGGGGGTGTCCTGACTTTC,CASSLLAGGVLTF,TRBJ2-6,TRBV11-3,TRBD1,-
TGTGCCAGCAGCCGAGGCTTCCCATTTCTACATCATAATTCACCCCTCCACTTT,CASSRGFPFLHHNSPLHF,TRBJ1-6,TRBV3-1/TRBV3-2,-,-
TGTGCCAGCAGCCAAGGGGTGACCGGGCTTATTTTCTTT,CASSQGVTGLIFF,TRBJ1-1,TRBV2,-,-
TGTGCCTGGAGTCGTCAGATTCATCAGCCCCAGCATTTT,CAWSRQIHQPQHF,TRBJ1-5,TRBV30,-,-
TGTGCCAGCAGCTTATCGTCTGGGGCCAACGTCCTGACTTTC,CASSLSSGANVLTF,TRBJ2-6,TRBV7-3,-,-
TGTGCCAGCTCACCATTCCAGACGGAGAGTTCTGGAAACACCATATATTTT,CASSPFQTESSGNTIYF,TRBJ1-3,TRBV18,-,-
TGTGCCACCAGCAGAGATCGCGGCAATCAGCCCCAGCATTTT,CATSRDRGNQPQHF,TRBJ1-5,TRBV15,-,-
TGTGCCAGCAGCTTAGCGGGGACTAGCGGGTACAATGAGCAGTTCTTC,CASSLAGTSGYNEQFF,TRBJ2-1,TRBV7-2,TRBD2,-
TGTGCCAGCAGCACCCGGACAGGGGGTGATCAGCCCCAGCATTTT,CASSTRTGGDQPQHF,TRBJ1-5,TRBV7-2,TRBD1,-
TGCGCCAGCAGTGAGTCCGGACAGGGGACTGGAAACACCATATATTTT,CASSESGQGTGNTIYF,TRBJ1-3,TRBV10-1,TRBD1,once
TGTGCTAGTGGTTCCGACCCAGGCGGGTCCTACAATGAGCAGTTCTTC,CASGSDPGGSYNEQFF,TRBJ2-1,TRBV12-5,-,-
TGTGCCAGTAGTGAGGGACAGCTGAACACCGGGGAGCTGTTTTTT,CASSEGQLNTGELFF,TRBJ2-2,TRBV19,TRBD1,-
TGTGCCAGCAGTTTGGGTGTGACGGGGGAGCAGTACTTC,CASSLGVTGEQYF,TRBJ2-7,TRBV11-2,-,-
TGTGCCAGCAGCCCCTCCGCGGGGGGCCTGGGGCAGTACTTC,CASSPSAGGLGQYF,TRBJ2-7,TRBV3-1/TRBV3-2,TRBD2,few
TGTGCCACCAGTGATTTTTCGGGGAGCTATGGCTACACCTTC,CATSDFSGSYGYTF,TRBJ1-2,TRBV24-1,-,-
TGTGCCAGCAGTTACTCGAATCTAGCGGGAGCTTTGAGCAATGAGCAGTTCTTC,CASSYSNLAGALSNEQFF,TRBJ2-1,TRBV6-2/TRBV6-3,TRBD2,once
TGTGCCAGCAGCAGCGAGTTTGGGACTGAAGCTTTCTTT,CASSSEFGTEAFF,TRBJ1-1,TRBV25-1,-,-
TGCAGCGTTGACGGGGGGAACACCGGGGAGCTGTTTTTT,CSVDGGNTGELFF,TRBJ2-2,TRBV29-1,-,-
TGTGCCAGCACCAGGGGGGTAGCCCGACCCTACGAGCAGTACTTC,CASTRGVARPYEQYF,TRBJ2-7,TRBV6-5,-,-
TGCGCCAGCAGCCTAAAAATTTCAGGACTAGCTCTCGAGCAGTACTTC,CASSLKISGLALEQYF,TRBJ2-7,TRBV5-1,TRBD2,-
TGTGCCAGCAGCTTAACCGTACAGGGGTCCTATAATTCACCCCTCCACTTT,CASSLTVQGSYNSPLHF,TRBJ1-6,TRBV7-9,TRBD1,-
TGTGCTAGTGGAAAGGACGGACAGGTCACTGAAGCTTTCTTT,CASGKDGQVTEAFF,TRBJ1-1,TRBV12-5,TRBD1,-
TGTGCCAGCTCCTCAGTCGCTGCTGAGCAGTACTTC,CASSSVAAEQYF,TRBJ2-7,TRBV18,-,-
TGTGCCAGCAGCGGATTACAGAATTCACCCCTCCACTTT,CASSGLQNSPLHF,TRBJ1-6,TRBV9,-,-
TGTGCCAGCAGCAGGAGGGCCAGCCAAGAGACCCAGTACTTC,CASSRRASQETQYF,TRBJ2-5,TRBV5-4,-,few
TGTGCCATTAGGGACAGGGAAAACAATGAGCAGTTCTTC,CAIRDRENNEQFF,TRBJ2-1,TRBV10-3,TRBD1,-
TGTGCCAGCAGTTACGGTGGGAGTGGCTACACCTTC,CASSYGGSGYTF,TRBJ1-2,TRBV6-6,-,-
TGTGCCACCTCAAGGACAGGGAGGTTTGGCTACACCTTC,CATSRTGRFGYTF,TRBJ1-2,TRBV11-2,TRBD1,-
TGTGCCAGTAGTACACGTCGGACAGGGGAAAAACTGTTTTTT,CASSTRRTGEKLFF,TRBJ1-4,TRBV19,TRBD1,-
TGTGCCAGCAGCACGGGACTAGCGAAAAGCACAGATACGCAGTATTTT,CASSTGLAKSTDTQYF,TRBJ2-3,TRBV14,TRBD2,-
TGTGCCATCAGGGATACCGGGACAGGGCACTCCTACGAGCAGTACTTC,CAIRDTGTGHSYEQYF,TRBJ2-7,TRBV10-3,TRBD1,-
TGTGCCAGCAGTCTCCGGGGGGATACCACTGAAGCTTTCTTT,CASSLRGDTTEAFF,TRBJ1-1,TRBV2,-,once
TGTGCCAGCAGCTCGACTAGCGGGGGGGCCTATGAGCAGTTCTTC,CASSSTSGGAYEQFF,TRBJ2-1,TRBV7-2,TRBD2,-
TGCGCCAGCAGCACGGACGGGGGTTCTGGAAACACCATATATTTT,CASSTDGGSGNTIYF,TRBJ1-3,TRBV5-1,-,-
TGTGCCAGCAGCTTATCCCTGGACAGGGGTAACACTGAAGCTTTCTTT,CASSLSLDRGNTEAFF,TRBJ1-1,TRBV7-9,TRBD1,-
TGTGCCAGCAGCACTAGTCAAACAGGGGGCGTGAACACTGAAGCTTTCTTT,CASSTSQTGGVNTEAFF,TRBJ1-1,TRBV9,TRBD1,-
TGCGCCAGCCGGGAGGGGACTAGCGGGGGCGGTACGCAGTATTTT,CASREGTSGGGTQYF,TRBJ2-3,TRBV5-1,TRBD2,once
TGTGCCAGCAGCCCGGGACTAGCGAACTACAATGAGCAGTTCTTC,CASSPGLANYNEQFF,TRBJ2-1,TRBV7-3,TRBD2,-
TGTGCCAGCAGCGTACTGAGGGAGGGGAACACTGAAGCTTTCTTT,CASSVLREGNTEAFF,TRBJ1-1,TRBV9,-,-
TGTGCCATCGATGACAGGAATCAGCCCCAGCATTTT,CAIDDRNQPQHF,TRBJ1-5,TRBV28,-,-
TGTGCCAGCCGTACCCCAGGGTCCCCTGAAGCTTTCTTT,CASRTPGSPEAFF,TRBJ1-1,TRBV28,-,-
TGCGCCAGCAGCAAAGGACAGGGGAACACTGAAGCTTTCTTT,CASSKGQGNTEAFF,TRBJ1-1,TRBV5-1,TRBD1,-
TGTGCCTGGAGTGTCAGTACAGGGAAAGGTAACACGCAGTATTTT,CAWSVSTGKGNTQYF,TRBJ2-3,TRBV30,-,once
TGTGCCAGCAGCCCCTGGGGGCGGGAGCTTAACAATGAGCAGTTCTTC,CASSPWGRELNNEQFF,TRBJ2-1,TRBV9,-,-
TGTGCCAGCAGCTTAGGGACAGGGTACCGGGAGCTGTTTTTT,CASSLGTGYRELFF,TRBJ2-2,TRBV7-9,TRBD1,-
TGCAGCGTTGTTGGGCAGTACTATGGCTACACCTTC,CSVVGQYYGYTF,TRBJ1-2,TRBV29-1,-,-
TGCGCCAGCAGCCCGGGATCGGATACGCAGTATTTT,CASSPGSDTQYF,TRBJ2-3,TRBV5-1,-,-
TGTGCCAGCAGCCCCAGACTAGCGGGGAGTTACGAGCAGTACTTC,CASSPRLAGSYEQYF,TRBJ2-7,TRBV11-1,TRBD2,-